This T cell receptor (beta chain) was sequenced for a study of cytomegalovirus exposure and HLA in healthy donors. PCR employed 60 Vbeta and 13 Jbeta primers. Assay used: immunoSEQ multiplex PCR; TCRdb lists only in-frame clones, some missing. Its clone listing holds approximately 30,000 clones. The CDR3 is 13 residues long. The J segment lost 5 bases and the V segment lost 3 bases, leaving 1 base of the junction unmatched. The V gene's germline CDR1 is SGDLS and CDR2 YYNGEE. The sample comprised PBMCs. The J gene is TRBJ2-1, the V gene TRBV9; 8 bases line up with TRBD2. The receptor comes from a woman between 35 and 50 years old in good health and CMV-seropositive. DNA of the CDR3: TGTGCCAGCAGCGCAGCGGGAGACAATGAGCAGTTCTTC. It translates to CASSAAGDNEQFF.